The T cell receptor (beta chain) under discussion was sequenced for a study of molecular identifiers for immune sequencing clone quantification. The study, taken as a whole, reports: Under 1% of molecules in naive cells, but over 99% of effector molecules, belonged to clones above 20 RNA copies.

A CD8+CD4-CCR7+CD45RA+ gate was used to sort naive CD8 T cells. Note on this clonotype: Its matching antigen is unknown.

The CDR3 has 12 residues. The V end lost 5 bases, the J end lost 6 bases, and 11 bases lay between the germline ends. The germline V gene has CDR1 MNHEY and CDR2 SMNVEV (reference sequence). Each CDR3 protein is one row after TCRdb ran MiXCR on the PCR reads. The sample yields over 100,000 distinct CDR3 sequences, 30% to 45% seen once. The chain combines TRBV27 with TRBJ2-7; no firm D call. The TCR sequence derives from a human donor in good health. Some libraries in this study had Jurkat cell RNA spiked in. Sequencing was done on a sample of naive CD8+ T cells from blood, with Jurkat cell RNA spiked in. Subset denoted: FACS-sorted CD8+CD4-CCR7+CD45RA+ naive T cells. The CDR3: CASSPLGPEQYF. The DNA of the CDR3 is TGTGCCAGCAGTCCCCTTGGTCCCGAGCAGTACTTC.